This T cell receptor beta chain appears in the sequencing data of a study of post-analysis software for immune sequencing data. Study summary: Multiple sclerosis in the patients followed relapsing-remitting, secondary progressive and progressive-relapsing courses.

Unique molecular identifiers tagged the TCR beta cDNA libraries. From about 1 to 10 million T cells, 400,000 to 500,000 cDNA molecules were obtained. One entry per CDR3 protein results from TCRdb running MiXCR on the PCR reads. The table lists fewer than 850,000 distinct CDR3 sequences, roughly 27% of them singletons. As concerns this clonotype: The antigen is undetermined.

Overall study findings and caveats: In multiple sclerosis, normalized Chao1 diversity was significantly below that of controls. By F measure, samples from a shared preparation batch strongly co-clustered.

Sample: blood. This receptor was taken from a girl aged 10-17 years with multiple sclerosis.

CDR3 DNA: TGTGCCAGCAGCCCTTACAGGGCGGGCACTGAAGCTTTCTTT. Its protein is CASSPYRAGTEAFF. The rearrangement links TRBV14 to TRBJ1-1, with TRBD1 as a possible D gene (6 bases). The germline V gene has CDR1 SGHDN and CDR2 FVKESK. The CDR3 contains 14 residues. Trimming took 4 bases from V and 4 from J, leaving 13 bases between them.